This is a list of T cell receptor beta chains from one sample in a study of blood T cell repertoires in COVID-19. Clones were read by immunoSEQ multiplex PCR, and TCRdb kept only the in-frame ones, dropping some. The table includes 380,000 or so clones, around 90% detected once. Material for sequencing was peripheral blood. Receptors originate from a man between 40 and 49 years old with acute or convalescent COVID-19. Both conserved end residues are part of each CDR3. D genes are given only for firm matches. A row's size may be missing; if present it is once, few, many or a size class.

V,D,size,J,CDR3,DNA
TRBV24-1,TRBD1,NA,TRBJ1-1,CATSDFEGAPIHTEAFF,TGTGCCACCAGTGATTTTGAGGGGGCCCCTATCCACACTGAAGCTTTCTTT
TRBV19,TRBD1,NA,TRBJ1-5,CASSEGQGARRNQPQHF,TGTGCCAGTAGTGAGGGACAGGGGGCGCGGCGCAATCAGCCCCAGCATTTT
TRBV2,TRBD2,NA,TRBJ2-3,CASNRGRASTDTQYF,TGTGCCAGCAACCGCGGGAGGGCGAGCACAGATACGCAGTATTTT
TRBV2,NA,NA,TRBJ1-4,CASVGRGFEKLFF,TGTGCCAGCGTGGGCAGGGGATTCGAAAAACTGTTTTTT
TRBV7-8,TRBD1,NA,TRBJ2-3,CASSPTQGAITDTQYF,TGTGCCAGCAGCCCAACACAGGGGGCTATCACAGATACGCAGTATTTT
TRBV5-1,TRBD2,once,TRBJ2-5,CASSSTAGGGETQYF,TGCGCCAGCAGCTCGACGGCGGGAGGGGGGGAGACCCAGTACTTC
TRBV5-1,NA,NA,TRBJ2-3,CASSLGAGADTQYF,TGCGCCAGCAGCTTAGGGGCTGGCGCGGATACGCAGTATTTT
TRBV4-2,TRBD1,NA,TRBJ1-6,CASSQDAGQGFNSPLHF,TGTGCCAGCAGCCAAGATGCCGGACAGGGGTTTAATTCACCCCTCCACTTT
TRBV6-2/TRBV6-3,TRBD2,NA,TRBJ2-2,CASSISGGATGELFF,TGTGCCAGCAGCATTAGCGGGGGGGCGACCGGGGAGCTGTTTTTT
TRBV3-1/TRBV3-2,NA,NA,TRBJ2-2,CASSQALGGHTGELFF,TGTGCCAGCAGCCAAGCCCTAGGGGGACACACCGGGGAGCTGTTTTTT
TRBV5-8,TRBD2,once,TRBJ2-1,CASSWGGIWTSNEQFF,TGTGCCAGCAGCTGGGGAGGCATTTGGACTAGCAATGAGCAGTTCTTC
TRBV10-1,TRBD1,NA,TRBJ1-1,CASSQTTGIGAFF,TGCGCCAGCAGCCAAACGACAGGGATAGGAGCTTTCTTT
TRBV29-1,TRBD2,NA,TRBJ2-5,CSVDTSGSTQTQYF,TGCAGCGTTGATACTAGCGGGAGTACGCAGACCCAGTACTTC
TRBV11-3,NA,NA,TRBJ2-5,CASSLTGTHETQYF,TGTGCCAGCAGCTTGACCGGGACTCATGAGACCCAGTACTTC
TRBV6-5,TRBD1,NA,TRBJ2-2,CASRSTGTGELFF,TGTGCCAGCAGATCGACAGGGACCGGGGAGCTGTTTTTT
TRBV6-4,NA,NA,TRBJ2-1,CASSETGGPHEQFF,TGTGCCAGCAGTGAAACCGGGGGGCCCCATGAGCAGTTCTTC
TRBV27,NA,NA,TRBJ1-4,CASSRTLGGFSEKLFF,TGTGCCAGCAGTCGGACACTTGGGGGCTTTAGTGAAAAACTGTTTTTT
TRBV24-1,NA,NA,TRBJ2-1,CATSDWRTTLNNEQFF,TGTGCCACCAGTGATTGGCGGACTACTCTCAACAATGAGCAGTTCTTC
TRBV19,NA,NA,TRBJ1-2,CASSISLQGLSGYTF,TGTGCCAGTAGTATTAGTCTCCAGGGGTTGAGTGGCTACACCTTC
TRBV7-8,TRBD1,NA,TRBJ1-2,CASSSRQGYGYTF,TGTGCCAGCAGCTCCAGACAGGGTTATGGCTACACCTTC
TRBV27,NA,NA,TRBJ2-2,CASSSLSGTGELFF,TGTGCCAGCAGTTCCCTAAGCGGGACCGGGGAGCTGTTTTTT
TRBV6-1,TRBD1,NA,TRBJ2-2,CASSEGQFTGELFF,TGTGCCAGCAGTGAGGGACAGTTCACCGGGGAGCTGTTTTTT
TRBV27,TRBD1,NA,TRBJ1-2,CASSRDRANGYTF,TGTGCCAGCAGCCGGGACAGGGCAAATGGCTACACCTTC
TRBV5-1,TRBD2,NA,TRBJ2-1,CASRSATSGSRSYNEQFF,TGCGCCAGCAGGTCAGCCACTAGCGGGAGTAGGTCCTACAATGAGCAGTTCTTC
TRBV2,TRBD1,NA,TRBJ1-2,CASLGQFLANYGYTF,TGTGCCAGCCTGGGACAGTTTTTAGCTAACTATGGCTACACCTTC
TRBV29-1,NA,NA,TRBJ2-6,CSGGAPGANVLTF,TGCAGCGGCGGGGCTCCTGGGGCCAACGTCCTGACTTTC
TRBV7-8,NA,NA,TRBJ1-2,CASSADRRDYWGYTF,TGTGCCAGCAGCGCCGACAGGAGAGATTATTGGGGCTACACCTTC
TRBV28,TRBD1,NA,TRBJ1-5,CASSRGQVGQPQHF,TGTGCCAGCAGCCGGGGACAGGTGGGCCAGCCCCAGCATTTT
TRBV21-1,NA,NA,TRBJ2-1,CASSKALTIDGLAGGVPRNAEQFF,TGTGCCAGCAGCAAAGCGCTGACCATCGATGGACTAGCGGGCGGGGTGCCAAGAAATGCTGAGCAGTTCTTC
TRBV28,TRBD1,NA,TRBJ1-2,CASGDRVYGYTF,TGTGCCAGCGGAGACAGGGTTTATGGCTACACCTTC
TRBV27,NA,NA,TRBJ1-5,CASTKLYSNQPQHF,TGTGCCAGCACAAAACTCTATAGCAATCAGCCCCAGCATTTT
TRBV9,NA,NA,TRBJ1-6,CASSVERTNSPLHF,TGTGCCAGCAGCGTAGAACGGACAAATTCACCCCTCCACTTT
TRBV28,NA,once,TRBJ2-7,CASSLPLGGAQSYEQYF,TGTGCCAGCAGCCTACCTCTCGGCGGAGCCCAATCCTACGAGCAGTACTTC
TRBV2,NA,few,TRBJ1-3,CASSEHSRNTIYF,TGTGCCAGCAGTGAGCATAGTCGCAACACCATATATTTT
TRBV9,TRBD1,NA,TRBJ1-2,CASSVDRANYGYTF,TGTGCCAGCAGCGTCGACAGGGCTAACTATGGCTACACCTTC